This T cell receptor beta chain appears in the sequencing data of a study of PD-1 blockade in mismatch repair-deficient tumors. Every patient had mismatch repair deficiency by PCR or immunohistochemistry. A few pembrolizumab responders had their TCRs sequenced. Note on this clone: Its target is not known.

Study outcomes and limitations: After pembrolizumab, tumor-resident clones rose rapidly, then generally contracted before radiologic responses.

The protocol was immunoSEQ multiplex PCR, while the TCRdb copy is restricted to in-frame clones and leaves out a portion. This sample has some 100,000 clones, with over 75% found just once. Trimming removed 2 bases at V and 2 bases at J, with 16 bases between. CDR3 size: 16 residues. Per germline, CDR1 SGHDT and CDR2 YYEEEE. This sequence joins TRBV5-6 and TRBJ1-2, with a possible D match to TRBD1 (6 bases). This TCR derives from an adult with mismatch repair-deficient cancer. This specimen consisted of peripheral blood, obtained 35 to 37 weeks after starting pembrolizumab. In DNA, the CDR3 is TGTGCCAGCAGCTTTACGGGGGGCCCCATCAACTATGGCTACACCTTC. This encodes CASSFTGGPINYGYTF.